The present entry profiles one T cell receptor beta chain with its context. The sample comes from a study of cytomegalovirus exposure and HLA in healthy donors. The CDR3 consists of 17 residues. Germline assignment: CDR1 SGDLS and CDR2 YYNGEE. V shed 4 bases and J 5 bases; nucleotides not matched to a gene: 10. PCR involved 60 Vbeta and 13 Jbeta primers. The method was immunoSEQ multiplex PCR; TCRdb's version includes in-frame clones alone and lacks a portion of them. The data contain about 110,000 clones, around 78% of them singletons. The gene calls are TRBV9 and TRBJ2-2, with 11 bases that match TRBD2. The sequence was collected from a young man in good health and CMV-seronegative. The sample taken for sequencing was PBMCs. In DNA form, the CDR3 reads TGTGCCAGCAGCCCAGGGGGACTAGCGGCGGGGACCGGGGAGCTGTTTTTT. Encoded protein: CASSPGGLAAGTGELFF.